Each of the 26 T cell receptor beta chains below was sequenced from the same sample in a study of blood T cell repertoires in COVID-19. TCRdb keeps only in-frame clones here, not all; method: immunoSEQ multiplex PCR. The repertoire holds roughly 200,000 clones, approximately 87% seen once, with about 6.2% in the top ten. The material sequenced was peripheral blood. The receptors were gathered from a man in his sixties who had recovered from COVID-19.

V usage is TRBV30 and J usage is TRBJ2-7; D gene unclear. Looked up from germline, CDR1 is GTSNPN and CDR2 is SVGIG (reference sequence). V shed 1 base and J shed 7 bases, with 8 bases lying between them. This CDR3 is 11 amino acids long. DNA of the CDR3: TGTGCCTGGAGTGCACCCGGGGAGCAGTACTTC. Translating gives CAWSAPGEQYF.

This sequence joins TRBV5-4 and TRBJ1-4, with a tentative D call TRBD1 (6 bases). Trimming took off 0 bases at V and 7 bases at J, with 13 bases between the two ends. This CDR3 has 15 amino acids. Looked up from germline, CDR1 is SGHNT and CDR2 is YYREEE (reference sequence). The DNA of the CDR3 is TGTGCCAGCAGCTTGGAGAGGCAGGGGAGTGAAAAACTGTTTTTT. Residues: CASSLERQGSEKLFF.

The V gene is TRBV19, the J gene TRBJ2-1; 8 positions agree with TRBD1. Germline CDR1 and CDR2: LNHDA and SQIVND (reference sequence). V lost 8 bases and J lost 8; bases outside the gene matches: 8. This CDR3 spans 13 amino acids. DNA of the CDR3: TGTGCCAGTTCGGACAGGGCGAGGGATGAGCAGTTCTTC. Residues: CASSDRARDEQFF.

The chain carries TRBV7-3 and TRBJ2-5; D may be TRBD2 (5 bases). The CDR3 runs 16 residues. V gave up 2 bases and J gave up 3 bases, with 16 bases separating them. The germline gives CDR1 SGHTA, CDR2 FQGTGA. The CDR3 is CASSLAPLATKETQYF. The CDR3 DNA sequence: TGTGCCAGCAGCTTAGCTCCTCTCGCGACTAAAGAGACCCAGTACTTC.

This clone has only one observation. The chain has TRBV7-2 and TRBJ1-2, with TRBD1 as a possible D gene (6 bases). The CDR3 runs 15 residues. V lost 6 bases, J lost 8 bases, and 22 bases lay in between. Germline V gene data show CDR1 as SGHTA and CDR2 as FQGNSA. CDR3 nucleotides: TGTGCCAGCAGAACTACCGGGACATCATCACGAGGCTACACCTTC. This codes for CASRTTGTSSRGYTF.

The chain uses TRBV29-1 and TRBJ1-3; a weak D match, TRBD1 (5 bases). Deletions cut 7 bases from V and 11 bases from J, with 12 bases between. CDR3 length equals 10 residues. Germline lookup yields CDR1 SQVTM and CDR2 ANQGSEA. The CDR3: CSAGTESIYF. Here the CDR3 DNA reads TGCAGCGCCGGGACTGAATCCATATATTTT.

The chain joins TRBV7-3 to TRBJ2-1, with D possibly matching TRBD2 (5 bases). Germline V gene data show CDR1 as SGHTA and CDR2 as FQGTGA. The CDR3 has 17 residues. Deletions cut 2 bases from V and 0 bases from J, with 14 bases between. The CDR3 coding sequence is TGTGCCAGCAGCTTACGGCGGGCCGTCAGCTCCTACAATGAGCAGTTCTTC. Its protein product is CASSLRRAVSSYNEQFF. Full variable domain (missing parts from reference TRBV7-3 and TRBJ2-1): GAGVSQTPSNKVTEKGKYVELRCDPISGHTALYWYRQSLGQGPEFLIYFQGTGAADDSGLPNDRFFAVRPEGSVSTLKIQRTERGDSAVYLCASSLRRAVSSYNEQFFGPGTRLTVL.

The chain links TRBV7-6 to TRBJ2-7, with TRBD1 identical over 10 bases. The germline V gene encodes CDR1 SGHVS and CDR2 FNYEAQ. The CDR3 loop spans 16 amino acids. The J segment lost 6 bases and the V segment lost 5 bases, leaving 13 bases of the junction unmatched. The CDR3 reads CASSRGRGQGSLEQYF. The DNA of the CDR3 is TGTGCCAGCAGCCGAGGACGGGGACAGGGGAGTCTCGAGCAGTACTTC.

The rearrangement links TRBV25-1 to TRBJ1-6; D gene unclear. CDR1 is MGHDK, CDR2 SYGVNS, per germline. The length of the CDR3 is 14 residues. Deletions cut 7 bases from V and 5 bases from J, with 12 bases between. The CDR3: CASTPRRDNSPLHF. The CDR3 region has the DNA TGTGCCAGCACCCCAAGGCGGGATAATTCACCCCTCCACTTT.

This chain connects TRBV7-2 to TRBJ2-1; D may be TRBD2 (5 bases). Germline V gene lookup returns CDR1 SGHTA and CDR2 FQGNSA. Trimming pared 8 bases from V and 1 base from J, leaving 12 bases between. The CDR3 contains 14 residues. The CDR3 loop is CASVGRGSYNEQFF. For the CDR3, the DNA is TGTGCCAGCGTAGGCCGGGGATCCTACAATGAGCAGTTCTTC.

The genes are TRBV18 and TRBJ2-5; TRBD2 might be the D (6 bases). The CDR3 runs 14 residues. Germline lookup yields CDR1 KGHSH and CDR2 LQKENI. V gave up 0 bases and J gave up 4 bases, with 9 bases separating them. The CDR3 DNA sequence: TGTGCCAGCTCACCACCGGAGGGGAGAGAGACCCAGTACTTC. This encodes CASSPPEGRETQYF.

The CDR3 protein is CASSSLSGNTQYF. CDR3 in DNA: TGTGCCAGCAGCTCCCTTAGCGGTAATACGCAGTATTTT. The J gene is TRBJ2-3, the V gene TRBV5-4; D may be TRBD2 (6 bases). V was cut by 3 bases and J by 7 bases, with 12 bases left in between. This CDR3 region has 13 residues. Looked up from germline, CDR1 is SGHNT and CDR2 is YYREEE (reference sequence).

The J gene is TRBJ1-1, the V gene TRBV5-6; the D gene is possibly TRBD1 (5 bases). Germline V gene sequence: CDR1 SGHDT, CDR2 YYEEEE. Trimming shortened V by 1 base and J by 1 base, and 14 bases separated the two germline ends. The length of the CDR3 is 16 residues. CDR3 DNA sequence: TGTGCCAGCAGCTTGAGGGGAGGAGCATGGAACACTGAAGCTTTCTTT. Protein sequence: CASSLRGGAWNTEAFF.

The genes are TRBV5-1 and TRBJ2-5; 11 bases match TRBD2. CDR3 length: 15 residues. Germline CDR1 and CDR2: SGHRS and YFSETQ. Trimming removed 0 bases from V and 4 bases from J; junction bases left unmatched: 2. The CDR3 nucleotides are TGCGCCAGCAGCTTGGTTCTAGCGGGAGGAGAGACCCAGTACTTC. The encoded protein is CASSLVLAGGETQYF.

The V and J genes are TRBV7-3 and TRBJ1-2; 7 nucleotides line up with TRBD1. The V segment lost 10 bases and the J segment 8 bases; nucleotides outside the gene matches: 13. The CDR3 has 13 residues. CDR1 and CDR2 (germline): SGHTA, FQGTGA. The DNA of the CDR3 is TGTGCCACGGCCAGGGACAGCGAGGGAGGCTACACCTTC. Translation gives CATARDSEGGYTF.

This chain's CDR3 is CASQGGRDEQFF. As DNA, the CDR3 is TGTGCCTCCCAGGGAGGGAGGGATGAGCAGTTCTTC. The V and J genes are TRBV27 and TRBJ2-1, with TRBD2 matching 7 bases. The J segment lost 8 bases and the V segment lost 11 bases, leaving 9 bases of the junction unmatched. CDR3 length: 12 residues. Germline CDR1 reads MNHEY; CDR2 reads SMNVEV (reference sequence).

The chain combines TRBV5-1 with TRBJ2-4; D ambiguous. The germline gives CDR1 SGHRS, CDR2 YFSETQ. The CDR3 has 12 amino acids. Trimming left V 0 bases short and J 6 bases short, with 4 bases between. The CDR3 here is CASSLDRNIQYF. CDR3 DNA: TGCGCCAGCAGCTTGGATAGAAACATTCAGTACTTC.

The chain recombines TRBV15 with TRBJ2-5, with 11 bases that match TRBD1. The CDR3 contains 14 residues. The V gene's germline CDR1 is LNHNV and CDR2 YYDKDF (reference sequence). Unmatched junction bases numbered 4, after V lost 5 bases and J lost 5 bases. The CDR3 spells CATSAGTGGETQYF. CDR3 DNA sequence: TGTGCCACCAGCGCCGGGACAGGGGGGGAGACCCAGTACTTC.

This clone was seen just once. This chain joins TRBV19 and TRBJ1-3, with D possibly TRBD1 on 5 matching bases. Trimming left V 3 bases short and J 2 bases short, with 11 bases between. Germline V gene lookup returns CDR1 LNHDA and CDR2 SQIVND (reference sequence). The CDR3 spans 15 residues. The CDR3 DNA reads TGTGCCAGTAGTATGGGGACTTTCGCTGGAAACACCATATATTTT. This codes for CASSMGTFAGNTIYF.

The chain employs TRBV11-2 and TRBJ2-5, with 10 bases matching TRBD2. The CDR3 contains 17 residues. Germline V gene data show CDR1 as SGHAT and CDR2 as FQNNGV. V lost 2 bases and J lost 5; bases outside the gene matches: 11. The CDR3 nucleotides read TGTGCCAGCAGCTTACTCGAAGCGGGAGGGCCGCGGGAGACCCAGTACTTC. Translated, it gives CASSLLEAGGPRETQYF.

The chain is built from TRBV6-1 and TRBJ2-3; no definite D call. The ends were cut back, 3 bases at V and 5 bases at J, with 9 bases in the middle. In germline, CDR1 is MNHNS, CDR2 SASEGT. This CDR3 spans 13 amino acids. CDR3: CASSEQVGDTQYF. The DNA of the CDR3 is TGTGCCAGCAGTGAGCAGGTGGGAGATACGCAGTATTTT.

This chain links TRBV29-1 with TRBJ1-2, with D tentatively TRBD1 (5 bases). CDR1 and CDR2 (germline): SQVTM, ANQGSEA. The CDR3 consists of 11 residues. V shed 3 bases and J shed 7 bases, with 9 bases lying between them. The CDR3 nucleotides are TGCAGCGTTGAGACAGTTAGTGGCTACACCTTC. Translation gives CSVETVSGYTF.

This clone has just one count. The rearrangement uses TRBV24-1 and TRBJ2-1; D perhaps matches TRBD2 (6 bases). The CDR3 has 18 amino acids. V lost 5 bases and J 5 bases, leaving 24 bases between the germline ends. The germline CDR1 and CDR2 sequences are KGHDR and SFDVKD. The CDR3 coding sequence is TGTGCCACCAGTGCTAGCAGCAGGGAGGAGGGTGTCCACAATGAGCAGTTCTTC. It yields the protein CATSASSREEGVHNEQFF.

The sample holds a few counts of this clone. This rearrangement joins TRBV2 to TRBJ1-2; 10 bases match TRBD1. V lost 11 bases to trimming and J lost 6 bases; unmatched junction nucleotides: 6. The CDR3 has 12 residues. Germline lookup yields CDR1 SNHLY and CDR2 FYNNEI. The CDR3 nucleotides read TGTGCCGGACAGGGGGTAGGTCATGGCTACACCTTC. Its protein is CAGQGVGHGYTF.

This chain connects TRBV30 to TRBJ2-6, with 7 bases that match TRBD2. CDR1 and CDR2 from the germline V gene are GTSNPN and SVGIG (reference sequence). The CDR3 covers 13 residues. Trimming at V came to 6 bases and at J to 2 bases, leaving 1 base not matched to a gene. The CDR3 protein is CACRGAGANVLTF. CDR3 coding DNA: TGTGCCTGTCGGGGGGCTGGGGCCAACGTCCTGACTTTC.

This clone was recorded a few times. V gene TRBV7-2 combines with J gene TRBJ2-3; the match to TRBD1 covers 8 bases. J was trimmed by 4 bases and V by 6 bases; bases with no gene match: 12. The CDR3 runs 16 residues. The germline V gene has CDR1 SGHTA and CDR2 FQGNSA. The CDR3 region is CASSTRGRGSADTQYF. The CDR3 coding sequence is TGTGCCAGCAGTACCAGGGGGCGCGGCTCTGCAGATACGCAGTATTTT.